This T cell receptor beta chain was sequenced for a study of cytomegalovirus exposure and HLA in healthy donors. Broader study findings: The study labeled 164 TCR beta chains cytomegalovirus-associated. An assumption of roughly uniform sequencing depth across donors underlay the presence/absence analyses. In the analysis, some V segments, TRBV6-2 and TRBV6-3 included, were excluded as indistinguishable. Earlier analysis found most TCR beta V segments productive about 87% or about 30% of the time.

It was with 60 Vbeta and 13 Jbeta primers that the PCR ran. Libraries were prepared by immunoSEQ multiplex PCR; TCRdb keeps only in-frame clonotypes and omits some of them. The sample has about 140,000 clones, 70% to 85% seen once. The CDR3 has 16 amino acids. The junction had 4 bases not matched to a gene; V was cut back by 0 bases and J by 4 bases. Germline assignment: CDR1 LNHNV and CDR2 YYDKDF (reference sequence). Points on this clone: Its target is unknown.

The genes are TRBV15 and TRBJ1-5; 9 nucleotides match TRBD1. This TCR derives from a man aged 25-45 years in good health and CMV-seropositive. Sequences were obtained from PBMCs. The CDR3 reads CATSRDMTGGNQPQHF. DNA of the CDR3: TGTGCCACCAGCAGAGATATGACAGGGGGAAATCAGCCCCAGCATTTT. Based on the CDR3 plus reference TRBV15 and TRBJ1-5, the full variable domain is DAMVIQNPRYQVTQFGKPVTLSCSQTLNHNVMYWYQQKSSQAPKLLFHYYDKDFNNEADTPDNFQSRRPNTSFCFLDIRSPGLGDTAMYLCATSRDMTGGNQPQHFGDGTRLSIL.